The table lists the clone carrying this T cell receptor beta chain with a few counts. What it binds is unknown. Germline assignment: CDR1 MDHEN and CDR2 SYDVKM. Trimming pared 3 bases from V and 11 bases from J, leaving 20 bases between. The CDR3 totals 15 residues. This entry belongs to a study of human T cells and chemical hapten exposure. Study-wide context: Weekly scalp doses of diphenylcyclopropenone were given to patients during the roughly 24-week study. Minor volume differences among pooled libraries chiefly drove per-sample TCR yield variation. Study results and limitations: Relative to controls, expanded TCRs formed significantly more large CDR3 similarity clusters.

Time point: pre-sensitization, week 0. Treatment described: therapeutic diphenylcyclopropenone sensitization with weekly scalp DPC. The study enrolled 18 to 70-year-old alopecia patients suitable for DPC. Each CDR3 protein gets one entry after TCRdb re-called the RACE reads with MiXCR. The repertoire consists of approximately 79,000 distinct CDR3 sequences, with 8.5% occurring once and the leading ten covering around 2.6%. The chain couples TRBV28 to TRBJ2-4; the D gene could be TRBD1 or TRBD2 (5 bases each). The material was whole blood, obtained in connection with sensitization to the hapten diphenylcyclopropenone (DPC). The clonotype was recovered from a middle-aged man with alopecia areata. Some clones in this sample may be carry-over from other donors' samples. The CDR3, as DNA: TGTGCCAGCAGTTTGCGTGGGGGTTCCCAGGTTTTTCAGTACTTC. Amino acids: CASSLRGGSQVFQYF.